The 14 T cell receptor beta chains reported below all come from one sample, sequenced in a study of blood T cell repertoires in COVID-19. Data came from immunoSEQ multiplex PCR; TCRdb stores just in-frame clones and leaves some out. The table has about half a million clones, 70% to 90% seen once. The specimen was PBMCs or T cells enriched from blood (not recorded which). Receptor source: a woman aged 60-70 years who had recovered from COVID-19.

The rearrangement links TRBV3-1 (or the pseudogene TRBV3-2) to TRBJ1-1, with D tentatively TRBD1 (5 bases). The germline V and J ends were trimmed by 7 bases and 3 bases, with 15 bases remaining between them. The length of the CDR3 is 14 residues. CDR1 is LGHDT, CDR2 YNNKEL, per germline (reference sequence). The CDR3 DNA reads as TGTGCCAGCACCCCAGGGTACCTGGACACTGAAGCTTTCTTT. Its translation is CASTPGYLDTEAFF.

This chain joins TRBV2 and TRBJ2-7; TRBD1 matches at 7 bases. The CDR3 spans 10 residues. V trimming: 4 bases; J trimming: 12 bases; junction bases outside the gene matches: 3. Germline CDR1 SNHLY, CDR2 FYNNEI. The CDR3 nucleotides are TGTGCCAGCAGTGTACAGGGGTCGTACGTC. It is translated as CASSVQGSYV.

The chain combines TRBV3-1 (or the pseudogene TRBV3-2) with TRBJ2-6; D possibly corresponds to TRBD2 (6 bases). Germline CDR1 and CDR2: LGHDT and YNNKEL (reference sequence). The V and J ends lost 1 base and 2 bases respectively, with 15 bases between them. The CDR3 sequence is 18 residues long. For the CDR3, the DNA is TGTGCCAGCAGCCAAGGAATCAGGGAGGCTACTGGGGCCAACGTCCTGACTTTC. It codes for CASSQGIREATGANVLTF.

The chain recombines TRBV18 with TRBJ2-2; D gene ambiguous. V lost 2 bases and J 1 base, leaving 5 bases between the germline ends. The CDR3 sequence is 14 residues long. Germline V lookup: CDR1 KGHSH, CDR2 LQKENI. CDR3 residues: CASSPNGNTGELFF. CDR3 DNA: TGTGCCAGCTCACCAAACGGGAACACCGGGGAGCTGTTTTTT.

The chain links TRBV20-1 to TRBJ2-7, with D unclear. Germline assignment: CDR1 DFQATT and CDR2 SNEGSKA (reference sequence). The CDR3 contains 11 residues. Trimming took 6 bases from V and 0 from J, leaving 6 bases between them. CDR3 nucleotides: TGCAGTGCCCCCCGCTCCTACGAGCAGTACTTC. Translated, it gives CSAPRSYEQYF.

The rearrangement uses TRBV6-1 and TRBJ1-5; D might be TRBD1 (5 bases). There are 16 residues in the CDR3. V was trimmed by 2 bases and J by 1 base, leaving 12 bases between them. The germline gives CDR1 MNHNS, CDR2 SASEGT. Here the CDR3 DNA reads TGTGCCAGCAGTGAACAGGGACTCTTGAGCAATCAGCCCCAGCATTTT. It is translated as CASSEQGLLSNQPQHF.

J is TRBJ1-1 and V is TRBV3-1 (or the pseudogene TRBV3-2); 9 bases map to TRBD1. Trimming took 4 bases from V and 0 from J; bases not matched to a gene: 6. Per germline, CDR1 LGHDT and CDR2 YNNKEL (reference sequence). The CDR3 runs to 16 residues. The CDR3 sequence is CASSLGTGRMNTEAFF. The CDR3 DNA sequence: TGTGCCAGCAGCCTTGGGACAGGGAGGATGAACACTGAAGCTTTCTTT.

The gene calls are TRBV6-2 or TRBV6-3 and TRBJ2-5; D call uncertain. There are 15 residues in the CDR3. Looked up from germline, CDR1 is MNHEY and CDR2 is SVGEGT. The V end lost 2 bases, the J end lost 4 bases, and 14 bases lay between the germline ends. The CDR3 sequence: CASSYRTGSGETQYF. The CDR3 DNA reads as TGTGCCAGCAGTTACCGAACGGGTTCGGGAGAGACCCAGTACTTC.

V is TRBV4-1 and J is TRBJ2-7, with 7 bases lining up with TRBD2. J lost 3 bases, V lost 4 bases, and 6 bases had no gene match. The CDR3 runs 14 residues. CDR1 MGHRA and CDR2 YSYEKL come from the germline V gene. This chain's CDR3 is CASSPRGLGYEQYF. The CDR3 region has the DNA TGCGCCAGCAGCCCTCGCGGACTAGGCTACGAGCAGTACTTC.

The gene calls are TRBV10-2 and TRBJ1-2; 9 bases line up with TRBD1. The CDR3 runs to 15 residues. Germline loops: CDR1 WSHSY, CDR2 SAAADI. After removal of 5 bases from V and 5 bases from J, the junction contained 9 bases not matched to a gene. The chain's CDR3 is CASSIPGTGWYGYTF. CDR3 in DNA: TGCGCCAGCAGTATCCCCGGGACAGGGTGGTATGGCTACACCTTC.

The chain links TRBV5-1 to TRBJ1-1, with TRBD1 as a possible D gene (5 bases). There are 16 residues in the CDR3. Trimming cost V 0 bases and J 6 bases, with 18 bases left between them. Germline V gene lookup returns CDR1 SGHRS and CDR2 YFSETQ. CDR3 DNA sequence: TGCGCCAGCAGCTTGGATGTCACCCAGGGATTCGCTGAAGCTTTCTTT. This gives the protein CASSLDVTQGFAEAFF.

The chain carries TRBV7-2 and TRBJ2-3, with 13 nucleotides matching TRBD2. Looked up from germline, CDR1 is SGHTA and CDR2 is FQGNSA. This CDR3 has 16 amino acids. J was trimmed by 5 bases and V by 4 bases; bases with no gene match: 6. CDR3 nucleotides: TGTGCCAGCAGCTCGACTAGCGGGGGGCCTAAAGATACGCAGTATTTT. It encodes CASSSTSGGPKDTQYF.

In regard to this clone: Other DNA sequences within the sample encode an identical CDR3. The J gene is TRBJ1-4, the V gene TRBV5-1; D is unresolved. The V end was cut by 2 bases, the J end by 0 bases, with 8 bases between. CDR3 length: 15 residues. The V gene's germline CDR1 is SGHRS and CDR2 YFSETQ. In DNA form, the CDR3 reads TGCGCCAGCAGCTTAGGAGTTGCAACTAATGAAAAACTGTTTTTT. This translates into CASSLGVATNEKLFF.

CDR3 loop: CASSVDPLGAYEQYF. In DNA form, the CDR3 reads TGTGCCAGCAGCGTGGACCCTCTAGGGGCCTACGAGCAGTACTTC. J is TRBJ2-7 and V is TRBV9; a possible D gene is TRBD1 (5 bases). From germline, CDR1 is SGDLS and CDR2 YYNGEE. Trimming shortened V by 2 bases and J by 2 bases, and 14 bases separated the two germline ends. There are 15 residues in the CDR3.